This T cell receptor (beta chain) originates from a study of post-analysis software for immune sequencing data. Study as a whole: Some patients lacked subtype; others had relapsing-remitting, secondary progressive or progressive-relapsing disease.

This clonotype was counted ten times or more. Its antigen is not known. Germline and junction disagree at one end, which may indicate a read error. Unique molecular identifiers had been added to the TCR beta cDNA libraries. TCRdb reanalysed the PCR reads using MiXCR and keeps one entry per CDR3 protein. The table includes around 190,000 distinct CDR3 sequences, 29% detected once. Whole-study findings and limits: Strong co-clustering by F measure linked samples that shared a preparation batch. Controls had lower frequencies than patients of five TRBV segments, which included TRBV5-6, TRBV5-1 and TRBV20-1. Significantly lower normalized Chao1 diversity was seen in multiple sclerosis patients than in controls.

The CDR3 sequence is 16 residues long. Germline CDR1 reads SQVTM; CDR2 reads ANQGSEA. Sequencing was performed on blood. The chain uses TRBV29-1 and TRBJ2-1; maybe TRBD2 (5 bases). This receptor was identified in a girl younger than 18 with multiple sclerosis. The CDR3 is CSVEEWWRSSYNEQFF. The CDR3 bases are TGCAGCGTGGAAGAGTGGTGGAGGAGCTCCTACAATGAGCAGTTCTTC.